Described below is a single T cell receptor beta chain sequence and its context. Its specificity is not known. These data originate in a study of PD-1 blockade in classical Hodgkin lymphoma. Background on the study: Patients were given intravenous nivolumab, 3 mg/kg, every 2 weeks.

Points from the study as a whole: By cycle point C4D1, TCR diversity had risen significantly in CD4+ cells (but not CD8+ cells). Reasons behind the repertoire differences stay unclear, perhaps disease activity or earlier therapy. Relapsed/refractory patients reportedly had lower baseline diversity than newly diagnosed patients.

Each and every patient relapsed after autologous stem cell transplantation, and patients got differing brentuximab vedotin exposure. Clones were sequenced by immunoSEQ multiplex PCR, and TCRdb holds only the in-frame ones, with some missing. The data show about 39,000 clones, roughly 90% seen once. This CDR3 region has 13 residues. Germline-derived CDR1 and CDR2 are SGDLS and YYNGEE. Between the trimmed V and J ends, which lost 7 bases and 0 bases, there was a span of 7 bases. The origin of this receptor is a human donor with classical Hodgkin lymphoma. The rearrangement links TRBV9 to TRBJ2-2; D unresolved. Specimen: peripheral blood mononuclear cells (PBMCs), collected at baseline. CDR3 coding DNA: TGTGCCAGCTGTCTGGCGAACACCGGGGAGCTGTTTTTT. The encoded protein is CASCLANTGELFF.